This TCR beta chain is drawn from a study of T cells in placental villitis. Background for the entire study: The study tested an allograft-versus-infection hypothesis by comparing placental TCR-beta repertoires in villitis of unknown etiology, unaffected controls matched for gestational age, and infectious villitis.

Roughly 9 placentae had a pathological diagnosis of high-grade villitis of unknown etiology and were chosen using the Amsterdam Criteria. Significantly higher gravidity and parity and more prior miscarriages were observed in mothers with villitis of unknown etiology than in the control and infectious villitis groups. After delivery, placentae were collected and subjected to gross and histological evaluation prior to the selection of archival tissue. Five 10-micron scrolls were cut from each FFPE block, and DNA was isolated using the AllPrep DNA/RNA FFPE Tissue kit. NanoDrop was used to check DNA concentration and purity, and a Bioanalyzer was used to assess RNA quality. Overall study outcomes, separate from this receptor: With bulk tissue sequencing, helper, regulatory or cytotoxic T cells could not be distinguished, nor could maternal versus fetal T cells, and gamma-delta receptors were excluded. Because the paraffin blocks included small amounts of decidua, some of the captured T cells, particularly in controls, may have been decidual rather than villous infiltrates. CMV-specific clone frequencies were lower in villitis of unknown etiology than in infectious CMV cases (roughly 0.001 vs 0.011), and villitis of unknown etiology did not differ from controls on this measure. In villitis of unknown etiology, the expanded clones were mostly private to each individual placenta, which suggests that there was no single initiating antigen. Higher clonality was observed in villitis of unknown etiology placentae than in controls (median roughly 0.054 versus 0.0055, p=0.0025), a finding indicative of clonal expansion.

About this clone itself: Its antigen target is currently unknown. Base qualities are missing; no much larger clone stands one base away.

The immunoSEQ v4 bias-controlled multiplex PCR assay, performed blinded to group allocation, was used to amplify TCR-beta CDR3 regions from genomic DNA. To estimate the quantities of nucleated cells and T cells in each sample, reference gene primers were added alongside the TCR-beta primers. Sequencing of the libraries was performed on an Illumina MiSeq with a 100-cycle paired-end protocol. The published analysis was carried out like this. Diversity and richness were calculated in immunoSEQ Analyzer software; richness by iChao1, clonality based on Pielou evenness and Shannon diversity (0-1, higher means less diverse). CDR3 amino acid sequences with V/J genes were queried against VDJdb for CMV, EBV and influenza A specificities using confidence 3 and substitution 2. The Morisita-Horn index was used to assess how much TCR-beta amino acid clonotypes overlapped between the villitis of unknown etiology, infectious villitis and control repertoires. TCRdb provides this immuneACCESS table in a form limited to in-frame rearrangements. Some clones are lacking; in checked studies, under half of them reflect an unresolved V gene, and why the rest are absent is not known. D and trimming were read from the DNA, whereas the V and J calls and clone size are those reported in that table. For this sample there are about 1,500 clones; 83% appear just once. 7.8% of the sample comes from the top ten.

CDR1 is given as KGHDR and CDR2 as SFDVKD, both from the germline V gene. The CDR3, from cysteine to phenylalanine, totals 15 residues. Just the 45-base CDR3 DNA is kept, in frame starting at base 1. Relative to germline, V is missing 4 bases and J is missing 2 bases, with 4 bases of the junction outside any gene match. The rearranged segments are TRBV24-1 and TRBJ1-2, with 9 junctional bases fitting TRBD1. The sequenced material came from placental tissue containing maternal and fetal cells. This sequence originates from a human patient with villitis of unknown etiology; the placental T cells may come from both mother and fetus. The DNA sequence reads TGTGCCACCAGTGAGCACGGGACAGGGAACTATGGCTACACCTTC. This yields the protein CATSEHGTGNYGYTF.